This is a list of T cell receptor beta chains from one sample in a study of cytomegalovirus exposure and HLA in healthy donors. Sequencing was performed with immunoSEQ multiplex PCR; in TCRdb, only in-frame clones are kept and a portion is missing. The sample shows 120,000 to 150,000 clones, approximately 70% of them seen only once. The sample taken for sequencing was PBMCs. The receptors derive from a human donor in good health. The CDR3 runs from the conserved cysteine through the conserved F or W. A D gene is named only where the DNA matches it firmly. The size of a clone is reported for some rows only, either as once, few or many, or as a class for expanded clones.

d_call: -; v_call: TRBV7-3; clone_size: few; j_call: TRBJ2-3; cdr3_nt: TGTGCCAGCAGCCCAGGACTCTCCACAGATACGCAGTATTTT; cdr3_aa: CASSPGLSTDTQYF
d_call: TRBD2; v_call: TRBV13; clone_size: -; j_call: TRBJ2-7; cdr3_nt: TGTGCCAGCAAGGTAGCGGGGGGGCCACACGAGCAGTACTTC; cdr3_aa: CASKVAGGPHEQYF
d_call: -; v_call: TRBV5-6; clone_size: -; j_call: TRBJ2-1; cdr3_nt: TGTGCCAGCAGCTTGGAGGTAGGGGTCCATGAGCAGTTCTTC; cdr3_aa: CASSLEVGVHEQFF
d_call: TRBD1; v_call: TRBV28; clone_size: few; j_call: TRBJ1-1; cdr3_nt: TGTGCCAGCAGTTTCAAGACAGGGACAATCTCGAACACTGAAGCTTTCTTT; cdr3_aa: CASSFKTGTISNTEAFF
d_call: -; v_call: TRBV28; clone_size: -; j_call: TRBJ1-5; cdr3_nt: TGTGCCAGCAGTTTCTTGGGGGGGCCTAGCAATCAGCCCCAGCATTTT; cdr3_aa: CASSFLGGPSNQPQHF
d_call: -; v_call: TRBV15; clone_size: -; j_call: TRBJ2-2; cdr3_nt: TGTGCCACCAGCATCCGGTGGACCGGGGAGCTGTTTTTT; cdr3_aa: CATSIRWTGELFF
d_call: TRBD2; v_call: TRBV7-3; clone_size: few; j_call: TRBJ2-1; cdr3_nt: TGTGCCAGCAGCTTAACTGGGGTAGCGGGAGAGGGGGAGCAGTTCTTC; cdr3_aa: CASSLTGVAGEGEQFF
d_call: -; v_call: TRBV19; clone_size: -; j_call: TRBJ1-2; cdr3_nt: TGTGCCAGTAGTATATACCGGAGACAGACCCACTATGGCTACACCTTC; cdr3_aa: CASSIYRRQTHYGYTF
d_call: TRBD2; v_call: TRBV6-1; clone_size: -; j_call: TRBJ2-2; cdr3_nt: TGTGCCAGCAGTGACTGGACTAGTCGGGGCACCGGGGAGCTGTTTTTT; cdr3_aa: CASSDWTSRGTGELFF
d_call: -; v_call: TRBV11-2; clone_size: few; j_call: TRBJ2-3; cdr3_nt: TGTGCCAGCAGCTTAGAGGTAACTACAGATACGCAGTATTTT; cdr3_aa: CASSLEVTTDTQYF
d_call: TRBD2; v_call: TRBV6-1; clone_size: -; j_call: TRBJ2-7; cdr3_nt: TGTGCCAGCTGGGGGGGCTACGAGCAGTACTTC; cdr3_aa: CASWGGYEQYF
d_call: -; v_call: TRBV28; clone_size: -; j_call: TRBJ2-7; cdr3_nt: TGTGCCAGCCACGAACAGGGTTACGAGCAGTACTTC; cdr3_aa: CASHEQGYEQYF
d_call: -; v_call: TRBV5-1; clone_size: -; j_call: TRBJ1-3; cdr3_nt: TGCGCCAGCAGCTTGGCCGGGGACTCTGGAAACACCATATATTTT; cdr3_aa: CASSLAGDSGNTIYF
d_call: TRBD2; v_call: TRBV11-3; clone_size: -; j_call: TRBJ2-1; cdr3_nt: TGTGCCAGCAGCGCCCATGGGGGGGACCTAGACAATGAGCAGTTCTTC; cdr3_aa: CASSAHGGDLDNEQFF
d_call: -; v_call: TRBV28; clone_size: -; j_call: TRBJ1-2; cdr3_nt: -; cdr3_aa: CASSFGTGNGYPF
d_call: -; v_call: TRBV21-1; clone_size: once; j_call: TRBJ2-5; cdr3_nt: TGTGCCAGCAGCAAGGGACAGCTTATACAAGAGACCCAGTACTTC; cdr3_aa: CASSKGQLIQETQYF
d_call: TRBD2; v_call: TRBV6-6; clone_size: -; j_call: TRBJ2-1; cdr3_nt: TGTGCCAGCACACTAACTAGCGGGGGAAACAATGAGCAGTTCTTC; cdr3_aa: CASTLTSGGNNEQFF
d_call: TRBD1; v_call: TRBV10-3; clone_size: -; j_call: TRBJ1-1; cdr3_nt: TGTGCCGTTCAACGGACAGGGGGCTTGGGCACTGAAGCTTTCTTT; cdr3_aa: CAVQRTGGLGTEAFF
d_call: -; v_call: TRBV29-1; clone_size: -; j_call: TRBJ2-3; cdr3_nt: TGCAGCGCCCTGGGGAGAGAGGCTACAGATACGCAGTATTTT; cdr3_aa: CSALGREATDTQYF
d_call: -; v_call: TRBV4-1; clone_size: -; j_call: TRBJ2-7; cdr3_nt: TGCGCCAGCAGCCAAGTAGGGACACCCTCCTACGAGCAGTACTTC; cdr3_aa: CASSQVGTPSYEQYF
d_call: -; v_call: TRBV28; clone_size: -; j_call: TRBJ2-2; cdr3_nt: TGTGCCAGCAGAACGGCCGGGGAGCTGTTTTTT; cdr3_aa: CASRTAGELFF
d_call: TRBD2; v_call: TRBV13; clone_size: -; j_call: TRBJ2-5; cdr3_nt: TGTGCCAGCAGCTCCCAATTCGCTACACTAGCGGGGGTAGAAGAGACCCAGTACTTC; cdr3_aa: CASSSQFATLAGVEETQYF
d_call: TRBD1; v_call: TRBV4-1; clone_size: -; j_call: TRBJ1-3; cdr3_nt: TGCGCCAGCAGCCAAGATCTCGACAGGGCTGGAAACACCATATATTTT; cdr3_aa: CASSQDLDRAGNTIYF
d_call: -; v_call: TRBV2; clone_size: -; j_call: TRBJ1-5; cdr3_nt: TGTGCCAGCAGTAGACAGGACCTCTATAGCAATCAGCCCCAGCATTTT; cdr3_aa: CASSRQDLYSNQPQHF
d_call: -; v_call: TRBV5-4; clone_size: once; j_call: TRBJ2-6; cdr3_nt: TGTGCCGTCAGGGGTTCTGGGGCCAACGTCCTGACTTTC; cdr3_aa: CAVRGSGANVLTF
d_call: -; v_call: TRBV5-1; clone_size: -; j_call: TRBJ2-7; cdr3_nt: TGCGCCAGCAGCCCGGTGGTGGGCGCCGAGCAGTACTTC; cdr3_aa: CASSPVVGAEQYF
d_call: -; v_call: TRBV6-1; clone_size: -; j_call: TRBJ2-5; cdr3_nt: TGTGCCAGCATAGGACCCCCGGGAGAGCAGTACTTC; cdr3_aa: CASIGPPGEQYF
d_call: TRBD1; v_call: TRBV10-3; clone_size: once; j_call: TRBJ1-2; cdr3_nt: TGTGCCATCACCTCAGACGGCAGGGGGGACTATGGCTACACCTTC; cdr3_aa: CAITSDGRGDYGYTF
d_call: TRBD2; v_call: TRBV11-2; clone_size: -; j_call: TRBJ2-5; cdr3_nt: TGTGCCAGCAGCTTAGCCGGGACTAGCGGGGGCGCCCCCCAAGAGACCCAGTACTTC; cdr3_aa: CASSLAGTSGGAPQETQYF
d_call: TRBD1; v_call: TRBV5-4; clone_size: -; j_call: TRBJ2-7; cdr3_nt: TGTGCCAGCAGCGAAGGACAGGGCCGCTACGAGCAGTACTTC; cdr3_aa: CASSEGQGRYEQYF
d_call: -; v_call: TRBV15; clone_size: -; j_call: TRBJ2-7; cdr3_nt: TGTGCCACCAGCAGAGACCGCAGGCCATCCTACGAGCAGTACTTC; cdr3_aa: CATSRDRRPSYEQYF
d_call: TRBD1; v_call: TRBV29-1; clone_size: -; j_call: TRBJ1-4; cdr3_nt: TGCAGCGCACAGACAGGGGGCAGGGAAAAACTGTTTTTT; cdr3_aa: CSAQTGGREKLFF
d_call: -; v_call: TRBV19; clone_size: -; j_call: TRBJ1-1; cdr3_nt: TGTGCCAGTAGTATGGGCCTCCGGCAGGCTGAAGCTTTCTTT; cdr3_aa: CASSMGLRQAEAFF
d_call: TRBD1; v_call: TRBV5-1; clone_size: -; j_call: TRBJ2-1; cdr3_nt: TGCGCCAGCAGCTTGGCAACGGGACAGCCATTTTCTGAGCAGTTCTTC; cdr3_aa: CASSLATGQPFSEQFF
d_call: TRBD2; v_call: TRBV28; clone_size: -; j_call: TRBJ2-7; cdr3_nt: TGTGCCAGCAGTTCCCCGCTAGCGGGGTACGAGCAGTACTTC; cdr3_aa: CASSSPLAGYEQYF
d_call: -; v_call: TRBV4-1; clone_size: once; j_call: TRBJ2-3; cdr3_nt: TGCGCCAGCAGCCAAGTTCATAGCAGCACAGATACGCAGTATTTT; cdr3_aa: CASSQVHSSTDTQYF
d_call: TRBD2; v_call: TRBV15; clone_size: -; j_call: TRBJ2-3; cdr3_nt: TGTGCCACCAGCACCAGAGCGGGGGGCACAGATACGCAGTATTTT; cdr3_aa: CATSTRAGGTDTQYF
d_call: -; v_call: TRBV7-9; clone_size: -; j_call: TRBJ2-3; cdr3_nt: TGTGCCAGCAGCTTAACCAGGGATGGCACAGATACGCAGTATTTT; cdr3_aa: CASSLTRDGTDTQYF
d_call: -; v_call: TRBV5-4; clone_size: -; j_call: TRBJ2-1; cdr3_nt: TGTGCCAGCAGCCCTACTGTCTACAATGAGCAGTTCTTC; cdr3_aa: CASSPTVYNEQFF
d_call: TRBD1; v_call: TRBV7-8; clone_size: -; j_call: TRBJ1-2; cdr3_nt: TGTGCCAGCAGCTTAGTTGGACAGGGGGCGTATGGCTACACCTTC; cdr3_aa: CASSLVGQGAYGYTF
d_call: -; v_call: TRBV5-4; clone_size: -; j_call: TRBJ2-3; cdr3_nt: TGTGCCAGCAGCTTGTTTGCAGCGGTCGCAGATACGCAGTATTTT; cdr3_aa: CASSLFAAVADTQYF
d_call: -; v_call: TRBV7-9; clone_size: -; j_call: TRBJ2-7; cdr3_nt: TGTGCCAGCAGCAACGGTCGCGAGCAGTACTTC; cdr3_aa: CASSNGREQYF
d_call: -; v_call: TRBV11-3; clone_size: -; j_call: TRBJ2-2; cdr3_nt: TGTGCCAGCCGACTACTAACCGGGATAAACACCGGGGAGCTGTTTTTT; cdr3_aa: CASRLLTGINTGELFF
d_call: TRBD2; v_call: TRBV9; clone_size: few; j_call: TRBJ2-3; cdr3_nt: TGTGCCAGCAGCGTACATTCAACGCTAGCGGGATACACAGATACGCAGTATTTT; cdr3_aa: CASSVHSTLAGYTDTQYF
d_call: -; v_call: TRBV19; clone_size: -; j_call: TRBJ1-5; cdr3_nt: TGTGCCAGTAGTATGGTTGAGGGCGGACGCAATCAGCCCCAGCATTTT; cdr3_aa: CASSMVEGGRNQPQHF
d_call: -; v_call: TRBV4-1; clone_size: few; j_call: TRBJ1-5; cdr3_nt: TGCGCCAGCAGCCAAGGGCATAGCAATCAGCCCCAGCATTTT; cdr3_aa: CASSQGHSNQPQHF
d_call: -; v_call: TRBV5-1; clone_size: -; j_call: TRBJ2-5; cdr3_nt: TGCGCCAGCAGCTCACTGTTCCCGGGAGATCGAGAGACCCAGTACTTC; cdr3_aa: CASSSLFPGDRETQYF
d_call: -; v_call: TRBV5-1; clone_size: -; j_call: TRBJ2-7; cdr3_nt: TGCGCCAGCAGCTTCTATCCTCCCTACGAGCAGTACTTC; cdr3_aa: CASSFYPPYEQYF
d_call: TRBD1; v_call: TRBV28; clone_size: -; j_call: TRBJ1-2; cdr3_nt: TGTGCCAGCAGCCTCACCGTACAGGGGGCTGGGGGCTACACCTTC; cdr3_aa: CASSLTVQGAGGYTF
d_call: -; v_call: TRBV5-1; clone_size: -; j_call: TRBJ1-1; cdr3_nt: TGCGCCAGCAGCCCGGAAGCTTTCTTT; cdr3_aa: CASSPEAFF
d_call: TRBD1; v_call: TRBV10-3; clone_size: -; j_call: TRBJ2-7; cdr3_nt: TGTGCCACCAAATCCGGGACAGGGTCTTCCTACGAGCAGTACTTC; cdr3_aa: CATKSGTGSSYEQYF
d_call: -; v_call: TRBV10-3; clone_size: -; j_call: TRBJ1-5; cdr3_nt: TGTGCCATCGGGACGGGGGATCAGCCCCAGCATTTT; cdr3_aa: CAIGTGDQPQHF
d_call: -; v_call: TRBV30; clone_size: -; j_call: TRBJ2-5; cdr3_nt: TGTGCCTGGAGTCAGCCGGCCGAGGAGCAGTACTTC; cdr3_aa: CAWSQPAEEQYF